Listed below are T cell receptor beta chains from one sample, sequenced in a study of shared clonotypes between healthy human individuals. Sequencing used immunoSEQ multiplex PCR; TCRdb keeps in-frame clones, though not all of them. This table holds some 470,000 clones, roughly four fifths found once. Sequences were obtained from PBMCs. The origin of the receptors is a woman aged 40 to 50 in good health. Some clones in this sample may be carry-over from other donors' samples. Each CDR3 is given with its conserved first and last residue. The order of the fields is clone size, V gene, J gene, CDR3 length, D gene, CDR3 DNA, CDR3 protein. A D gene is named only where the DNA matches it firmly. Some rows have no size entry. The others give once, few or many, or a class for an expanded clone.

>once|TRBV28|TRBJ1-2|12|NA
TGTGCCAGCAGTTTACCGGTTTATGGCTACACCTTC
CASSLPVYGYTF
>NA|TRBV30|TRBJ2-7|12|NA
TGTGCCTGGAGTTCCCCGGACTACGAGCAGTACTTC
CAWSSPDYEQYF
>NA|TRBV5-4|TRBJ1-1|13|NA
TGTGCCAGCAGCTTGGACAGTTGGACTGAAGCTTTCTTT
CASSLDSWTEAFF
>few|TRBV6-6|TRBJ1-5|14|NA
TGTGCCAGCAGTCCCGGGTCCTCTTCTCAGCCCCAGCATTTT
CASSPGSSSQPQHF
>NA|TRBV18|TRBJ1-2|14|NA
TGTGCCAGCTCACCAGAGGAAGGGGCTTGGGGCTACACCTTC
CASSPEEGAWGYTF
>NA|TRBV5-6|TRBJ2-1|16|TRBD2
TGTGCCAGCAGCTTGGTTGGGACTAGCGGGAGATTTGAGCAGTTCTTC
CASSLVGTSGRFEQFF
>NA|TRBV19|TRBJ2-3|15|NA
TGTGCCAGTAGTATGTGGCGGGGAAGCACAGATACGCAGTATTTT
CASSMWRGSTDTQYF
>few|TRBV5-1|TRBJ2-7|15|NA
TGCGCCAGCAGCCCCCTCGGTAGCGGAGCCTACGAGCAGTACTTC
CASSPLGSGAYEQYF
>NA|TRBV27|TRBJ1-1|17|TRBD1
TGTGCCAGCAGCCCCAAGGGAAGGGGGCCCCTGAGAACTGAAGCTTTCTTT
CASSPKGRGPLRTEAFF
>NA|TRBV5-1|TRBJ2-7|16|TRBD1
TGCGCCAGCAGCTTGGGTGGACAGGGGGGATTCTACGAGCAGTACTTC
CASSLGGQGGFYEQYF